This T cell receptor beta chain is from a study of blood T cell repertoires in COVID-19. The wider study: PBMCs, B-cell-depleted T cells, or T cells provided the cDNA or gDNA that made up the material.

The germline V and J ends were trimmed by 1 base and 5 bases, with 9 bases remaining between them. The germline V gene encodes CDR1 SGHTA and CDR2 FQGNSA. This CDR3 is built from 14 residues. As originally analysed: Counts of nucleated cells, estimated from reference gene primer amplification, were obtained. Using immunoSEQ multiplex PCR, the repertoire was profiled, and TCRdb retains in-frame clones only, with some absent. That table is the source of V, J and clone size, and D and trimming were worked out from the DNA. The data show about 59,000 clones, around 83% seen once. This clonotype was obtained from a woman at least 80 years old with acute or convalescent COVID-19. The sample taken for sequencing was peripheral blood. The chain uses TRBV7-2 and TRBJ2-1; D gene uncertain. CDR3: CASSLDVLNNEQFF. As DNA, the CDR3 is TGTGCCAGCAGCTTAGACGTCCTAAACAATGAGCAGTTCTTC.